This T cell receptor (beta chain) was captured in a study of shared clonotypes between healthy human individuals. Study findings and constraints: Compared with memory subsets, naive subsets generally had larger estimated richness. How much donors shared clonotypes was expected to be affected by sequencing depth.

The CDR3 contains 14 residues. V shed 7 bases and J shed 5 bases, with 18 bases lying between them. CDR1 and CDR2 (germline): SGHRS, YFSETQ. Regarding this clone: Its antigen is as yet unknown.

Measured with immunoSEQ multiplex PCR; TCRdb has only the in-frame clones, and not every one. The sample includes millions of clones, around nine tenths of them seen just once. Material: naive CD4+ T cells sorted from blood. Subset noted: CD45RA+ positively selected. This chain links TRBV5-1 with TRBJ2-5, with a tentative D call TRBD1 (6 bases). The source of this sequence is a young man in good health. This CDR3 is CASGNSGEGETQYF. The CDR3 bases are TGCGCCAGCGGTAACTCAGGGGAAGGGGAGACCCAGTACTTC.